This T cell receptor beta chain is drawn from a study of OX40 agonist ivuxolimab in advanced cancers. At the level of the study: An agonistic anti-OX40 (CD134) antibody, ivuxolimab, was used to treat the patients. Three partial responders included one hepatocellular carcinoma patient and two cutaneous melanoma patients. General study findings and limits: Circulating CD4+ and CD8+ T cells showed clonal expansion by week 6 at 0.1 to 3.0 mg/kg. On average, a greater number of expanded clones characterised CD8+ T cells relative to CD4+.

The protocol was immunoSEQ multiplex PCR, while the TCRdb copy is restricted to in-frame clones and leaves out a portion. The table includes some 80,000 clones, 94% detected once. On this clone itself: Its antigen is not identified.

The CDR3 spans 13 residues. Trimming removed 5 bases at V and 7 bases at J, with 11 bases between. Germline CDR1 MNHEY, CDR2 SVGAGI. The starting material was CD4+ or CD8+ T cells sorted from blood, obtained in a trial of the OX40 agonist ivuxolimab. J is TRBJ2-2 and V is TRBV6-5; D not resolved. This receptor was identified in an adult with an advanced solid tumor such as melanoma, head and neck, liver or kidney cancer. CDR3 bases: TGTGCCAGCAGTGAATTAGGATTCGGGGAGCTGTTTTTT. It yields the protein CASSELGFGELFF.